These 25 T cell receptor beta chains were sequenced from one sample in a study of cytomegalovirus exposure and HLA in healthy donors. It was with 60 Vbeta and 13 Jbeta primers that the PCR ran. Measured with immunoSEQ multiplex PCR; TCRdb has only the in-frame clones, and not every one. This table holds about 270,000 clones, about 75% found once. What was sequenced was PBMCs. The receptors derive from a female donor in good health and CMV-seronegative.

In DNA form, the CDR3 reads TGTGCCAGCAGCTTAACTACTAGGACTGAAGCTTTCTTT. The encoded protein is CASSLTTRTEAFF. The rearrangement joins TRBV7-3 to TRBJ1-1, with D hard to call. The CDR3 has 13 residues. V was trimmed by 0 bases and J by 5 bases, leaving 7 bases between them. Germline CDR1 reads SGHTA; CDR2 reads FQGTGA.

This clone appeared a few times. The chain links TRBV7-3 to TRBJ1-1; 9 bases line up with TRBD1. The CDR3 consists of 16 residues. J was trimmed by 0 bases and V by 6 bases; bases with no gene match: 8. Germline CDR1 is SGHTA and CDR2 is FQGTGA. DNA for the CDR3: TGTGCCAGCAGTTCCGGGACAGGGACAATGAACACTGAAGCTTTCTTT. Amino acids: CASSSGTGTMNTEAFF.

The chain combines TRBV5-6 with TRBJ2-2; D is unresolved. Germline assignment: CDR1 SGHDT and CDR2 YYEEEE. The CDR3 has 14 residues. V gave up 3 bases and J gave up 4 bases, with 10 bases separating them. CDR3 region: CASSSPFSTGELFF. The CDR3 nucleotides read TGTGCCAGCAGCTCCCCGTTCAGCACCGGGGAGCTGTTTTTT.

The count of this clone is one. The gene calls are TRBV9 and TRBJ1-5, with a possible D match to TRBD1 (6 bases). V was cut by 4 bases and J by 6 bases, with 17 bases left in between. The CDR3 totals 15 residues. Germline CDR1 SGDLS, CDR2 YYNGEE. The CDR3 loop reads CASSLRTSRGQPQHF. The CDR3 coding sequence is TGTGCCAGCAGCCTGCGGACAAGCAGGGGTCAGCCCCAGCATTTT.

The chain is built from TRBV13 and TRBJ2-7; 8 bases agree with TRBD2. Per germline, CDR1 PRHDT and CDR2 FYEKMQ (reference sequence). Unmatched junction bases numbered 5, after V lost 1 base and J lost 6 bases. The length of the CDR3 is 14 residues. This chain's CDR3 is CASSLAGGGIEQYF. CDR3 nucleotides: TGTGCCAGCAGCTTAGCGGGAGGGGGGATCGAGCAGTACTTC.

The rearrangement joins TRBV7-2 to TRBJ2-2; 7 nucleotides agree with TRBD1. This CDR3 has 17 amino acids. The germline gives CDR1 SGHTA, CDR2 FQGNSA. The V and J ends lost 5 bases and 4 bases, in that order; junction bases with no gene match: 13. Written as DNA, the CDR3 is TGTGCCAGCAGCCCCAGCCGGGACAGAGTGTTCACCGGGGAGCTGTTTTTT. It is translated as CASSPSRDRVFTGELFF.

The chain uses TRBV7-9 and TRBJ1-4; D remains ambiguous. The CDR3 runs 12 residues. CDR1 SEHNR and CDR2 FQNEAQ come from the germline V gene (reference sequence). Trimming removed 1 base from V and 11 bases from J, with 8 bases in between. CDR3 DNA sequence: TGTGCCAGCAGCTTAGAACCGGAGAAACTGTTTTTT. Translated, it gives CASSLEPEKLFF.

This chain joins TRBV18 and TRBJ2-7, with D perhaps TRBD1 (6 bases). V lost 3 bases to trimming and J lost 4 bases, with 7 bases between them. The CDR3 runs 12 residues. Germline CDR1 is KGHSH and CDR2 is LQKENI. The CDR3 protein is CASSPTGYEQYF. The CDR3 DNA sequence: TGTGCCAGCTCACCTACAGGGTACGAGCAGTACTTC.

The rearrangement joins TRBV28 to TRBJ2-1, with TRBD2 as a possible D gene (6 bases). The V end lost 4 bases, the J end lost 0 bases, and 16 bases lay between the germline ends. The CDR3 totals 17 residues. The germline V gene encodes CDR1 MDHEN and CDR2 SYDVKM. CDR3 nucleotide sequence: TGTGCCAGCAGTTGGCAACCTAGCGAGAGCTCCTACAATGAGCAGTTCTTC. This gives the protein CASSWQPSESSYNEQFF.

The rearrangement links TRBV6-4 to TRBJ1-5, with a possible D match to TRBD1 (6 bases). V lost 7 bases and J 7 bases, leaving 17 bases between the germline ends. The CDR3 is made up of 14 amino acids. Germline V gene data show CDR1 as MRHNA and CDR2 as SNTAGT. CDR3 in DNA: TGTGCCAGCACCTGTACAGGGATTAACCAGCCCCAGCATTTT. It yields the protein CASTCTGINQPQHF.

The chain couples TRBV19 to TRBJ2-6; D gene unclear. The V and J ends lost 2 bases and 7 bases respectively, with 9 bases between them. The CDR3 runs 14 residues. Germline assignment: CDR1 LNHDA and CDR2 SQIVND (reference sequence). Written as DNA, the CDR3 is TGTGCCAGTAGTATACCTACGGTTGCCAACGTCCTGACTTTC. Amino acid sequence: CASSIPTVANVLTF.

The chain joins TRBV6-6 to TRBJ2-7, with 7 bases fitting TRBD1. V shed 6 bases, J shed 2 bases, and the junction held 10 bases outside the gene matches. CDR3 size: 15 residues. Germline V lookup: CDR1 MNHNY, CDR2 SVGAGI (reference sequence). The CDR3 protein is CASSRGRDSTYEQYF. The CDR3 bases are TGTGCCAGCAGCCGAGGTCGGGACAGTACCTACGAGCAGTACTTC.

This clone has only a few counts. Additional DNA sequences in this sample encode the identical CDR3. The chain employs TRBV6-4 and TRBJ2-3, with 10 bases identical to TRBD1. This CDR3 region has 14 residues. Germline V CDR1 and CDR2: MRHNA, SNTAGT. With V trimmed by 6 bases and J by 1 base, 1 base remained unmatched. The CDR3 DNA reads as TGTGCCAGCAGCGGGACAGGGGGCACAGATACGCAGTATTTT. Encoded protein: CASSGTGGTDTQYF.

Details on this clone: Other DNA sequences within the sample encode an identical CDR3. The rearrangement joins TRBV10-3 to TRBJ2-1, with D unresolved. V was cut by 0 bases and J by 10 bases, with 4 bases left in between. This CDR3 is 11 amino acids long. Germline CDR1 is ENHRY and CDR2 is SYGVKD. CDR3 coding DNA: TGTGCCATCAGTGAGTCGGCAGAGCAGTTCTTC. Encoded protein: CAISESAEQFF.

This rearrangement joins TRBV11-3 to TRBJ2-5; possibly TRBD2 for D (5 bases). The CDR3 loop spans 13 amino acids. Germline values: CDR1 SGHNT, CDR2 YENEEA. Trimming removed 0 bases from V and 6 bases from J, with 8 bases in between. The DNA for the CDR3 is TGTGCCAGCAGCTTAGACGGGAAGCAGACCCAGTACTTC. As protein: CASSLDGKQTQYF.

The chain couples TRBV18 to TRBJ2-7; TRBD1 matches at 8 bases. With V trimmed by 6 bases and J by 5 bases, 12 bases remained unmatched. Germline loops: CDR1 KGHSH, CDR2 LQKENI. This CDR3 contains 15 residues. The CDR3 sequence: CASSPTGGSDNEQYF. The CDR3 DNA sequence: TGTGCCAGCTCGCCAACAGGGGGGAGCGACAACGAGCAGTACTTC.

This clone was observed a few times. The chain is built from TRBV15 and TRBJ2-6; D possibly corresponds to TRBD2 (5 bases). The CDR3 length is 16 residues. V lost 0 bases, J lost 0 bases, and 6 bases lay in between. The germline V gene has CDR1 LNHNV and CDR2 YYDKDF (reference sequence). The CDR3 region is CATSRDRGSGANVLTF. The CDR3 DNA sequence: TGTGCCACCAGCAGAGATCGGGGCTCTGGGGCCAACGTCCTGACTTTC.

The chain couples TRBV18 to TRBJ1-1; tentatively, D is TRBD1 (6 bases). The germline gives CDR1 KGHSH, CDR2 LQKENI. Trimming cost V 3 bases and J 1 base, with 9 bases left between them. This CDR3 region has 14 residues. This CDR3 reads CASSPMGQNTEAFF. CDR3 coding DNA: TGTGCCAGCTCACCTATGGGACAGAACACTGAAGCTTTCTTT.

Comment on this clone: Mismatch with germline at one junction end may stem from a read error. The identical CDR3 is also encoded by other nucleotide sequences in the sample. The rearrangement links TRBV13 to TRBJ1-6; maybe TRBD1 (5 bases). This CDR3 is 15 amino acids long. CDR1 is PRHDT, CDR2 FYEKMQ, per germline (reference sequence). The CDR3 sequence: CASSQRQLDNSPLHF. The CDR3 bases are TGTGCCAGCAGCCAGAGACAGCTCGATAATTCCCCCCTCCACTTT.

The chain uses TRBV11-3 and TRBJ2-7, with D tentatively TRBD1 (6 bases). Germline CDR1 and CDR2: SGHNT and YENEEA. CDR3 length equals 16 residues. V lost 0 bases, J lost 1 base, and 13 bases lay in between. This CDR3 is CASSLDRAGVSYEQYF. CDR3 DNA: TGTGCCAGCAGCTTAGATAGGGCAGGGGTGTCCTACGAGCAGTACTTC.

This chain links TRBV25-1 with TRBJ1-5; D is uncertain. Germline V gene data show CDR1 as MGHDK and CDR2 as SYGVNS. V was cut by 4 bases and J by 4 bases, with 11 bases left in between. The CDR3 is made up of 14 amino acids. CDR3 sequence reads: CASSAPTGNQPQHF. Here the CDR3 DNA reads TGTGCCAGCAGTGCGCCCACGGGTAATCAGCCCCAGCATTTT.

The chain joins TRBV7-9 to TRBJ2-7, with 9 positions matching TRBD1. Germline assignment: CDR1 SEHNR and CDR2 FQNEAQ (reference sequence). The trim removed 5 bases at V and 3 bases at J, leaving 8 bases unmatched. The CDR3 length is 15 residues. Here the CDR3 reads CASSRTGEMIYEQYF. The CDR3 coding sequence is TGTGCCAGCAGCAGGACAGGGGAGATGATCTACGAGCAGTACTTC.

V usage is TRBV11-3 and J usage is TRBJ2-3; D ambiguous. Germline V gene data show CDR1 as SGHNT and CDR2 as YENEEA. Trimming left V 4 bases short and J 6 bases short, with 5 bases between. The CDR3 covers 11 residues. CDR3 in amino acids: CASSSSDTQYF. For the CDR3, the DNA is TGTGCCAGCAGCTCCTCGGATACGCAGTATTTT.

The chain couples TRBV6-4 to TRBJ2-4; 9 nucleotides align to TRBD1. Germline V lookup: CDR1 MRHNA, CDR2 SNTAGT. Losses at the gene ends were 6 bases for V and 9 bases for J; bases not matched to a gene: 3. The CDR3 sequence is 12 residues long. CDR3 in amino acids: CASRDRGGIQYF. The CDR3 bases are TGTGCCAGCAGGGACAGGGGTGGCATTCAGTACTTC.

The V gene is TRBV11-2, the J gene TRBJ1-2; no clear D gene. This CDR3 spans 13 amino acids. Germline V CDR1 and CDR2: SGHAT, FQNNGV. Deletions cut 3 bases from V and 2 bases from J, with 7 bases between. This chain's CDR3 is CASSLGRNYGYTF. The CDR3 coding sequence is TGTGCCAGCAGCTTGGGCAGGAACTATGGCTACACCTTC.